The entry below gives a single T cell receptor beta chain sequence along with its context. A single count supports this clone. No antigen is known for it. No base-level quality is on record; no much larger clone is a single base apart. This record belongs to a study of cytomegalovirus exposure and HLA in healthy donors (dated by TCRdb to between 2016 and 2019). About the full investigation: An earlier analysis of 587 of the donors reported 276 Gb of sequence data and 90 million to 120 million unique TCR beta sequences obtained from about 180 million T cells. An early release that covered several hundred HLA-typed donors contained about 300 gigabases of sequencing data and tens of millions of unique TCR sequences. Among 398 genotyped donors of the cohort, an average of about 240,000 unique TCR beta nucleotide sequences were sequenced per donor, roughly 18% of them non-productive. High-throughput TCR immunosequencing, statistical association of individual TCRs with disease status, and machine learning were combined to predict cytomegalovirus infection status. An earlier analysis of 587 of the donors used high-throughput TCR beta sequencing to judge whether each TCR beta V gene segment behaved as functional or pseudogenic. Of the roughly 420 genotyped donors, 65% to 90% were placed in the genetic ancestry cluster associated with self-reported Caucasian donors. Every repertoire in the discovery cohort had been generated on one and the same sequencing platform. The study aimed to test whether cataloging public T cell receptors could reveal signatures of past pathogen exposure. The study used immunosequencing to profile the T cell repertoires of some 600 subjects and linked those repertoires to cytomegalovirus serostatus. A separate validation cohort of about 110 different subjects was used in addition to the roughly 700-subject first cohort. Both class I and class II loci were covered by HLA typing, at four-digit resolution. The number of donors typed differed by locus, with 629-630 for A, B, C, DRB1 and DQB1, more than 500 for DQA1, some 570 for DPA1, and approximately 470 for DPB1. A later genetic analysis used genome-wide SNP genotypes for about three fifths of the 666 donors, treating that subset as a discovery cohort. A handful of DR-DQ haplotypes were treated as single units for association and clustering because of strong linkage in the cohort. Rather than using new phenotypic data, the later analysis identified candidate immune exposures from TCR beta sequences and from how often those sequences occurred across donors. Alongside the repertoire data, information on donor age, sex, ethnicity and CMV serostatus was compiled. A later analysis re-analyzed previously published TCR beta repertoires from roughly 630 donors and added high-resolution HLA genotyping to study TCR occurrence patterns.

The library came from the immunoSEQ multiplex PCR assay. A mixture of 60 forward primers for TCR Vbeta segments and 13 reverse primers for TCR Jbeta segments was used in the multiplex PCR. The CDR3 region of rearranged TCR beta genes was amplified from genomic DNA with a multiplex PCR assay. Amplified TCR beta libraries were sequenced as 87-base-pair reads on the Illumina HiSeq System. Per the authors' processing: A later analysis tallied tens of millions of unique TCR beta chains across the 600 to 700 repertoires, and around 10 million of those chains were shared by two or more donors. A nearest-neighbor algorithm error-corrected the raw reads and collapsed the reads into unique sequences, merging closely related sequences to remove PCR and sequencing errors. CDR3 sequences were aligned to IMGT reference sequences to assign V, D and J gene segments. For a sequence to be retained, at least a six-nucleotide match to both a V gene segment and a J gene segment was required. Rearrangements were called productive when the CDR3 lacked stop codons and stayed in frame with V and J; all others were non-productive. CDR3 was defined by IMGT convention, running from the second conserved V-encoded cysteine to the conserved J-encoded phenylalanine. The earlier analysis of about 610 of the donors excluded sequences that lacked an unambiguous match to a single V gene segment. In an earlier analysis of 587 of the donors, a V segment was called functional when productive rearrangements were above 56.7%, and segregating when the standard deviation between donors exceeded 5%. To diagnose cytomegalovirus status from the catalog of TCR beta chain sequences, a statistical classification framework was built. In a later analysis, V and J genes were assigned by comparing TCR nucleotide sequences against IMGT/GENE-DB human TR gene sequences. In a later analysis, CDR3 sequences and most-parsimonious VDJ recombination scenarios were assigned using the TCRdist pipeline. In a later analysis, every TCR beta chain was defined by the combination of its CDR3 amino acid sequence and its V-gene family, and reads without a unique V-gene family were dropped. To address suspected cross-contamination and a sequencing artifact, a later analysis removed roughly 580 highly shared, low-generation-probability nucleotide sequences. In a later analysis, a clonal expansion index for each public chain was calculated from normalized within-repertoire ranks of inferred template counts. Generation probabilities in a later analysis came from a VDJ recombination model fitted to out-of-frame rearrangements, and those results were checked against IGoR. In a later analysis, hypergeometric tests were used to score TCR-TCR, TCR-HLA and TCR-CMV co-occurrence, with a repertoire-size bias correction applied to TCR pairs. In a later analysis, false discovery rates were estimated by permuting HLA or CMV assignments 20 times. In a later analysis, co-occurring TCRs were grouped using DBSCAN, with TCRdist sequence similarity added in when clustering inside HLA-allele-positive subsets. For co-occurrence clustering, repertoires with fewer than 30,000 or more than 120,000 public chains were excluded, along with roughly 5 repertoires with anomalous nucleotide sharing. TCRdb provides this immuneACCESS table in a form limited to in-frame rearrangements. Some clones are lacking; in checked studies, under half of them reflect an unresolved V gene, and why the rest are absent is not known. D and trimming were read from the DNA, whereas the V and J calls and clone size are those reported in that table. In all, the sample holds approximately 160,000 clones, and around four fifths of those were seen once. The ten largest clones capture less than 1.5% of the sample.

The paper's findings and limits, for the study overall: In a later genetic analysis, fewer N-insertions in productive TCRs were reported among donors in an Asian-associated ancestry cluster than the 666-donor mean. V-gene and J-gene trimming of TCR beta chains was associated with a missense DCLRE1C variant in a later genetic analysis, and the association was replicated in an independent cohort. An earlier analysis of around 600 of the donors showed that most TCR beta V segments appeared in productive rearrangements either about 87% or about 30% of the time, which broadly matched IMGT annotations. Most TCR sequences were observed very rarely across donors, whereas some public TCRs were present in many individuals. At a false discovery rate of 0.05, a later analysis linked approximately 18,000 TCR beta sequences to specific HLA alleles. In both the original and validation cohorts, the classifier was reported to diagnose cytomegalovirus status with high specificity and sensitivity. The 87-base-pair reads could not distinguish some IMGT-functional V segments, including TRBV6-2 and TRBV6-3, so those segments were excluded. According to a later analysis, parvovirus B19, influenza, CMV and Epstein-Barr virus appeared linked to several top co-occurrence clusters. The authors suggested that the approach could potentially be extended to other disease states and immunological phenotypes. Three of the identified cytomegalovirus-associated TCR beta chains were confirmed in vitro to be specific for cytomegalovirus antigens. A later analysis found that most CMV-associated TCR beta chains appeared HLA-restricted, with HLA associations seemingly driven largely by CMV exposure. In a later analysis, HLA-associated TCR beta chains showed more clonal expansion and lower generation probabilities than non-associated chains that were equally common. The sequencing pipeline was judged likely to have produced a cluster of highly shared sequence variants as a technical artifact. When HLA alleles, especially DR and DQ, strongly co-occurred, attributing TCR associations to individual alleles was difficult. Because HLA typing was unavailable for some donors at each locus, only the typed subset was used in association tests. A further reported finding was that TCR beta sequences accurately predicted the HLA-A and HLA-B alleles for most subjects in the first cohort. The earlier analysis of almost 600 of the donors excluded 15 to 20 rarely observed V segments, including chromosome 9 orphons, because counts were too low. In this cohort, only TCR beta chains were sequenced, and detectable features were limited by the absence of alpha or paired-chain data. Correlated functional status among segregating V segments might be attributable to linkage disequilibrium, but an unknown experimental factor could not be ruled out. According to a later analysis, TCR association rates differed among HLA loci, with DRB1 alleles showing the most associated TCRs and HLA-C alleles showing the fewest. The presence/absence analyses assumed that sequencing depth was roughly uniform across donors, and that assumption may not be true. The study listed 150 to 200 TCR beta chains as associated with cytomegalovirus. Immune exposure information for the cohort was limited to CMV serostatus.

The cohort comprised several hundred healthy bone marrow donors. Cohort members were all nominally healthy when sampled, although unrecorded immune exposures were likely present. The donor was CMV seropositive and belonged to the group of 250 to 300 seropositive cohort members. Every donor gave a peripheral blood sample, and the peripheral blood mononuclear cells from that sample were used for TCR beta sequencing. Genomic DNA was extracted from the blood cell samples with the Qiagen DNeasy Blood Extraction Kit. For this chain, trimming is 5 bases at the V end and 4 bases at the J end, and the number of junction bases without a gene match is 9. From the germline V gene, CDR1 is SGHRS and CDR2 is YFSETQ. The CDR3 starts with the cysteine, ends with the phenylalanine, and has 15 residues. The kept DNA is CDR3 alone, 45 bases in frame from the first base.

The rearranged segments are TRBV5-1 and TRBJ2-3, and TRBD2 matches 8 of the central bases. The sequence was collected from a woman under 40 in good health and CMV-seropositive. The specimen was PBMCs. The DNA sequence reads TGCGCCAGCAGGGCCGGGACTAGGGGGGCAGATACGCAGTATTTT. Translated, this gives CASRAGTRGADTQYF. Where the CDR3 stops, the reference TRBV5-1 and TRBJ2-3 genes take over; the full variable domain is KAGVTQTPRYLIKTRGQQVTLSCSPISGHRSVSWYQQTPGQGLQFLFEYFSETQRNKGNFPGRFSGRQFSNSRSEMNVSTLELGDSALYLCASRAGTRGADTQYFGPGTRLTVL.